The 27 T cell receptor beta chains below come from one sample, sequenced in a study of graft-versus-host responses after intestinal transplantation. This table comes from immunoSEQ multiplex PCR, and its TCRdb copy is limited to in-frame clones, with some not included. The table has around 43,000 clones, 91% seen once. The specimen was PBMCs, collected 524 days after transplant. The source is a human patient who received an intestinal transplant, so some T cells may come from the graft donor.

Here the CDR3 DNA reads TGTGCCAGCAGTCCCCCTACGGACCTAGCGGGAGTCGCAGATACGCAGTATTTT. Translating it yields CASSPPTDLAGVADTQYF. This chain connects TRBV7-9 to TRBJ2-3; 10 bases align to TRBD2. With 6 bases clipped from V and 4 bases from J, the junction kept 16 bases outside the gene matches. The CDR3 spans 18 residues. Germline-derived CDR1 and CDR2 are SEHNR and FQNEAQ (reference sequence).

The gene calls are TRBV19 and TRBJ2-6, with 8 bases that match TRBD1. This CDR3 is built from 16 residues. With V trimmed by 7 bases and J by 1 base, 6 bases remained unmatched. Germline V lookup: CDR1 LNHDA, CDR2 SQIVND (reference sequence). CDR3 nucleotides: TGTGCCAGTAAGTGGCGGACAGGGTCTGGGGCCAACGTCCTGACTTTC. It codes for CASKWRTGSGANVLTF.

The chain carries TRBV7-2 and TRBJ2-5; 15 bases are shared with TRBD2. With 3 bases clipped from V and 2 bases from J, the junction kept 7 bases outside the gene matches. Germline values: CDR1 SGHTA, CDR2 FQGNSA. The CDR3 is 18 amino acids. The CDR3 loop is CASSFSGTSGRWQETQYF. CDR3 bases: TGTGCCAGCAGCTTTTCAGGGACTAGCGGGAGGTGGCAAGAGACCCAGTACTTC.

This rearrangement joins TRBV7-2 to TRBJ1-6; maybe TRBD1 (5 bases). V was trimmed by 3 bases and J by 5 bases, leaving 8 bases between them. CDR1 and CDR2 (germline): SGHTA, FQGNSA. CDR3 length: 14 amino acids. The CDR3: CASSLKGNNSPLHF. The CDR3 nucleotides read TGTGCCAGCAGCTTGAAGGGGAATAATTCACCCCTCCACTTT. Full variable domain (missing parts from reference TRBV7-2 and TRBJ1-6): GAGVSQSPSNKVTEKGKDVELRCDPISGHTALYWYRQSLGQGLEFLIYFQGNSAPDKSGLPSDRFSAERTGGSVSTLTIQRTQQEDSAVYLCASSLKGNNSPLHFGNGTRLTVT.

J is TRBJ2-2 and V is TRBV7-9; TRBD2 is a possible D gene (5 bases). CDR1 SEHNR and CDR2 FQNEAQ come from the germline V gene (reference sequence). V was pared by 1 base and J by 6 bases, with 9 bases between. The CDR3 loop spans 14 amino acids. In DNA form, the CDR3 reads TGTGCCAGCAGCTTAGTCGGGATGTCCGGGGAGCTGTTTTTT. Its protein is CASSLVGMSGELFF.

The chain has TRBV6-5 and TRBJ2-7, with D perhaps matching TRBD1 (7 bases). In germline, CDR1 is MNHEY, CDR2 SVGAGI. The CDR3 sequence is 15 residues long. The germline V and J ends were trimmed by 0 bases and 2 bases, with 11 bases remaining between them. CDR3 amino acids: CASSYSTRGAYEQYF. DNA of the CDR3: TGTGCCAGCAGTTACTCGACCAGGGGGGCCTACGAGCAGTACTTC.

The J gene is TRBJ2-1, the V gene TRBV7-6; D is unclear. V was pared by 5 bases and J by 9 bases, with 8 bases between. Germline V gene sequence: CDR1 SGHVS, CDR2 FNYEAQ. The CDR3 has 11 amino acids. CDR3 DNA sequence: TGTGCCAGCAGCCGTTCAGGTGAGCAGTTCTTC. Translating gives CASSRSGEQFF.

The chain is built from TRBV28 and TRBJ2-1, with 10 bases that match TRBD2. This CDR3 region has 17 residues. From germline, CDR1 is MDHEN and CDR2 SYDVKM. Losses at the gene ends were 5 bases for V and 0 bases for J; bases not matched to a gene: 7. DNA of the CDR3: TGTGCCAGCAGTGGTGTAGCGGGAGGAAGCTCCTACAATGAGCAGTTCTTC. Translating gives CASSGVAGGSSYNEQFF. The whole variable domain, remainder taken from reference TRBV28 and TRBJ2-1, is DVKVTQSSRYLVKRTGEKVFLECVQDMDHENMFWYRQDPGLGLRLIYFSYDVKMKEKGDIPEGYSVSREKKERFSLILESASTNQTSMYLCASSGVAGGSSYNEQFFGPGTRLTVL.

This chain joins TRBV5-6 and TRBJ2-5, with D perhaps TRBD1 (5 bases). The CDR3 is 17 amino acids. The germline CDR1 and CDR2 sequences are SGHDT and YYEEEE. V lost 3 bases and J 1 base, leaving 19 bases between the germline ends. For the CDR3, the DNA is TGTGCCAGCAGCTCCCCGGGCAGGGAAACATTCCAAGAGACCCAGTACTTC. It specifies CASSSPGRETFQETQYF.

The chain carries TRBV29-1 and TRBJ2-5, with D possibly being TRBD2 (5 bases). Germline V gene data show CDR1 as SQVTM and CDR2 as ANQGSEA. The V end was cut by 1 base, the J end by 3 bases, with 12 bases between. The CDR3 is 14 amino acids. The DNA of the CDR3 is TGCAGCGTTGAAGGGCGGGTAGCTAAAGAGACCCAGTACTTC. The encoded protein is CSVEGRVAKETQYF.

In its sample, this clone was seen once. The CDR3 DNA follows: TGTGCCAGCAGCAGTCGTCCAATCGCCGACGAGCAGTACTTC. It yields the protein CASSSRPIADEQYF. V and J are TRBV2 and TRBJ2-7, with D unclear. The V end lost 6 bases, the J end lost 5 bases, and 17 bases lay between the germline ends. Germline V CDR1 and CDR2: SNHLY, FYNNEI. The CDR3 covers 14 residues.

The V call is TRBV6-1, the J call TRBJ2-5; no firm D call. The germline V gene has CDR1 MNHNS and CDR2 SASEGT. The CDR3 consists of 12 residues. V lost 2 bases to trimming and J lost 5 bases, with 6 bases between them. CDR3 amino acids: CASSEIEETQYF. In DNA, the CDR3 is TGTGCCAGCAGTGAAATTGAGGAGACCCAGTACTTC.

The V gene is TRBV9, the J gene TRBJ2-3; TRBD2 agrees at 7 bases. The length of the CDR3 is 15 residues. The germline gives CDR1 SGDLS, CDR2 YYNGEE. Trimming at V came to 4 bases and at J to 7 bases, leaving 12 bases not matched to a gene. CDR3 protein: CASSPWEGGGNTQYF. In DNA form, the CDR3 reads TGTGCCAGCAGCCCGTGGGAGGGAGGAGGAAATACGCAGTATTTT.

The chain employs TRBV25-1 and TRBJ2-3; TRBD2 is a possible D gene (7 bases). This CDR3 has 16 residues. V was shortened by 1 base and J by 3 bases, with 14 bases between the two germline ends. Germline V CDR1 and CDR2: MGHDK, SYGVNS. The CDR3 DNA sequence: TGTGCCAGCAGTGAATTGGGAGGGACACCGACAGATACGCAGTATTTT. Translation: CASSELGGTPTDTQYF.

The sample holds a few counts of this clone. V gene TRBV5-8 combines with J gene TRBJ2-7; D unresolved. The CDR3 runs 11 residues. The V gene lost 8 bases and the J gene lost 1 base, with 7 bases spanning the gap. The germline CDR1 and CDR2 sequences are SGHTS and YDEGEE. CDR3 protein: CASRNSYEQYF. The CDR3 bases are TGTGCCAGTAGGAATTCCTACGAGCAGTACTTC.

The genes are TRBV29-1 and TRBJ2-1, with D hard to call. The CDR3 loop spans 13 amino acids. Trimming removed 4 bases from V and 6 bases from J, with 13 bases in between. Germline loops: CDR1 SQVTM, CDR2 ANQGSEA. The CDR3 DNA reads TGCAGCGTTGGGAGTGCGGTAGGCAATGAGCAGTTCTTC. Its protein product is CSVGSAVGNEQFF.

Concerning this clone itself: A junction boundary mismatches the germline segment, possibly from a read error. J is TRBJ2-1 and V is TRBV4-1; the D gene is possibly TRBD2 (5 bases). CDR1 is MGHRA, CDR2 YSYEKL, per germline. The CDR3 is 12 residues long. The CDR3: CASSPSSNLRVF. For the CDR3, the DNA is TGCGCCAGCAGCCCTTCTAGCAATTTGCGGGTCTTC.

The rearrangement joins TRBV29-1 to TRBJ2-1, with TRBD2 identical over 10 bases. The CDR3 length is 14 residues. With V trimmed by 4 bases and J by 0 bases, 0 bases remained unmatched. The germline V gene has CDR1 SQVTM and CDR2 ANQGSEA. The CDR3 DNA reads as TGCAGCGTTGGGACTAGCGGCTCCTACAATGAGCAGTTCTTC. It is translated as CSVGTSGSYNEQFF.

This rearrangement joins TRBV21-1 to TRBJ1-1. TRBV21-1 is marked as a pseudogene. The CDR3 runs to 18 residues. The CDR3 nucleotides read TGTGCCAGCAGCCCCAAAAAAAAGGGAGGGGGGCCGAACACTGAAGCTTTCTTT. It yields the protein CASSPKKKGGGPNTEAFF.

This clone showed up just once. This chain links TRBV5-4 with TRBJ2-1; 7 bases agree with TRBD1. V shed 1 base, J shed 8 bases, and the junction held 3 bases outside the gene matches. Germline V CDR1 and CDR2: SGHNT, YYREEE (reference sequence). The CDR3 loop spans 13 amino acids. CDR3 protein: CASSLQGGDEQFF. For the CDR3, the DNA is TGTGCCAGCAGCTTGCAAGGGGGCGATGAGCAGTTCTTC.

The chain is built from TRBV28 and TRBJ1-2; D is unclear. V gave up 3 bases and J gave up 0 bases, with 11 bases separating them. The CDR3 contains 15 residues. The V gene's germline CDR1 is MDHEN and CDR2 SYDVKM. The CDR3 sequence is CASSFPNLPNYGYTF. The CDR3 DNA sequence: TGTGCCAGCAGTTTCCCAAACTTACCTAACTATGGCTACACCTTC.

The rearrangement uses TRBV28 and TRBJ2-5, with 10 bases identical to TRBD2. CDR1 MDHEN and CDR2 SYDVKM come from the germline V gene. This CDR3 is built from 14 residues. The trim removed 10 bases at V and 5 bases at J, leaving 10 bases unmatched. CDR3 DNA sequence: TGTGCCACCGGGCCTAGCGGGAGTAGGGAGACCCAGTACTTC. This translates into CATGPSGSRETQYF.

V is TRBV7-9 and J is TRBJ2-1; D is undetermined. Deletions cut 5 bases from V and 10 bases from J, with 12 bases between. The CDR3 is 12 residues long. Germline V gene data show CDR1 as SEHNR and CDR2 as FQNEAQ (reference sequence). CDR3 nucleotides: TGTGCCAGCAGCCCGTCGGGCCCCGAGCAGTTCTTC. Its translation is CASSPSGPEQFF. The entire variable domain, with the rest obtained from reference TRBV7-9 and TRBJ2-1, is as follows: DTGVSQNPRHKITKRGQNVTFRCDPISEHNRLYWYRQTLGQGPEFLTYFQNEAQLEKSRLLSDRFSAERPKGSFSTLEIQRTEQGDSAMYLCASSPSGPEQFFGPGTRLTVL.

The chain has TRBV19 and TRBJ2-7; 7 bases fit TRBD1. With V trimmed by 3 bases and J by 3 bases, 5 bases remained unmatched. The CDR3 extends over 14 amino acids. Germline V gene sequence: CDR1 LNHDA, CDR2 SQIVND (reference sequence). As DNA, the CDR3 is TGTGCCAGTAGTATTCGGACAGGCCGCTACGAGCAGTACTTC. The encoded protein is CASSIRTGRYEQYF.

The chain carries TRBV19 and TRBJ2-5; TRBD1 matches 8 bases. CDR1 and CDR2 from the germline V gene are LNHDA and SQIVND (reference sequence). The junction had 12 bases not matched to a gene; V was cut back by 5 bases and J by 4 bases. This CDR3 is built from 16 residues. The DNA of the CDR3 is TGTGCCAGTAGTGGCACCGTGACAGGGGTAACAGAGACCCAGTACTTC. Amino acid sequence: CASSGTVTGVTETQYF.

The chain links TRBV5-8 to TRBJ1-2; TRBD1 might be the D (6 bases). This CDR3 has 15 amino acids. Per the germline V gene, CDR1 is SGHTS and CDR2 is YDEGEE. Trimming cost V 2 bases and J 3 bases, with 14 bases left between them. The CDR3 loop reads CASSFYGGADYGYTF. The CDR3 DNA sequence: TGTGCCAGCAGCTTCTATGGGGGGGCGGACTATGGCTACACCTTC.

The chain links TRBV7-3 to TRBJ2-7, with 10 bases matching TRBD2. This CDR3 is built from 16 residues. The germline V gene has CDR1 SGHTA and CDR2 FQGTGA. V gave up 1 base and J gave up 6 bases; unmatched junction bases: 9. Here the CDR3 DNA reads TGTGCCAGCAGCTTAATGGGAGCGGGAGGGCCTAGCGAGCAGTACTTC. This codes for CASSLMGAGGPSEQYF.